The clone carrying this TCR beta chain showed up just once. Random hexamers were used to reverse transcribe the RNA input (about 0.45 to 1 ug). MiXCR, applied by TCRdb to the immunoSEQ multiplex PCR reads, yields one record per CDR3 protein. The table records under 200,000 distinct CDR3 sequences, approximately 94% of them present only once. The record originates from a study of CD8 T cells in Susac syndrome. The germline V gene encodes CDR1 SGDLS and CDR2 YYNGEE. This CDR3 is built from 17 residues. V was pared by 0 bases and J by 3 bases, with 8 bases of the junction left unmatched. This rearrangement joins TRBV9 to TRBJ2-7; 11 nucleotides line up with TRBD1. The sequencing input was CD4+ T cells from PBMCs. The source of this sequence is a human donor with Susac syndrome. The DNA for the CDR3 is TGTGCCAGCAGCGTAGGTCCTTCCGGGACAGGGGGCTACGAGCAGTACTTC. Its translation is CASSVGPSGTGGYEQYF.